This TCR beta chain is drawn from a study of radiotherapy plus CTLA-4 blockade in lung cancer. Notes on the study in general: TCR clones from tumors expanded in blood after radiotherapy plus ipilimumab.

The CDR3 covers 12 residues. The ends were cut back, 7 bases at V and 4 bases at J, with 13 bases in the middle. Per the germline V gene, CDR1 is GTSNPN and CDR2 is SVGIG (reference sequence). Remarks on this clone: Its antigen is not known.

Generated by immunoSEQ multiplex PCR, the TCRdb table keeps only in-frame clones and is missing some. The data show roughly 68,000 clones, approximately 80% seen once. This receptor was obtained from a human donor with non-small cell lung cancer who had a complete response to radiotherapy plus ipilimumab. This rearrangement joins TRBV30 to TRBJ1-2; a weak D match, TRBD1 (5 bases). The material was peripheral blood, obtained from a patient treated with radiotherapy plus ipilimumab. CDR3 in amino acids: CASPGGSYGYTF. CDR3 DNA sequence: TGTGCCTCCCCGGGGGGGTCCTATGGCTACACCTTC.